This T cell receptor beta chain was found in a study of blood T cell repertoires in COVID-19. Study background: Samples representing acute and convalescent COVID-19 were sourced from the United States, Italy and Spain. T cells, B-cell-depleted T cells, or PBMCs provided the cDNA or gDNA that served as material.

Study processing details: Estimated nucleated cell counts came from reference gene primer amplification. Some clones are missing from TCRdb's copy, which holds only in-frame ones; the method was immunoSEQ multiplex PCR. Clone size and the V and J calls come from that table; the DNA yielded D and trimming. In the table there are around 110,000 clones, just over 90% of which are singletons. The germline V and J ends were trimmed by 0 bases and 3 bases, with 9 bases remaining between them. The CDR3 sequence is 14 residues long. Germline V gives CDR1 MNHEY, CDR2 SMNVEV (reference sequence). The receptor's source is a human donor with active COVID-19. The donor label of this sample is uncertain. This chain joins TRBV27 and TRBJ2-7, with TRBD2 as a possible D gene (5 bases). Source material: peripheral blood. CDR3 sequence reads: CASSLSAADYEQYF. DNA for the CDR3: TGTGCCAGCAGTTTATCTGCAGCGGACTACGAGCAGTACTTC.